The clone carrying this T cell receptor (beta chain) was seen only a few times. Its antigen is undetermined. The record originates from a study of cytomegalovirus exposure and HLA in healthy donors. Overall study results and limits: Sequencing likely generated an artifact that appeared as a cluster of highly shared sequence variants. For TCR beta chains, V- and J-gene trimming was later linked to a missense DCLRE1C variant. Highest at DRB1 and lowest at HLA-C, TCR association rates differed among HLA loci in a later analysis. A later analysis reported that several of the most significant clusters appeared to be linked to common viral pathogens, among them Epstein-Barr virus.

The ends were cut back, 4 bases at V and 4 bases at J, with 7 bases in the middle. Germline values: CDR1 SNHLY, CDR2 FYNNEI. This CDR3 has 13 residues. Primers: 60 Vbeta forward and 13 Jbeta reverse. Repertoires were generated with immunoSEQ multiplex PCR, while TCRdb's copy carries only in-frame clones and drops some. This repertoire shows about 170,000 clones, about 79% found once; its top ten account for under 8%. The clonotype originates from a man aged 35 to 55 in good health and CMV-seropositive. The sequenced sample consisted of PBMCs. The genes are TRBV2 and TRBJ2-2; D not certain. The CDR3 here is CASSVGSTGELFF. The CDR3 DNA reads TGTGCCAGCAGTGTGGGCTCCACCGGGGAGCTGTTTTTT.